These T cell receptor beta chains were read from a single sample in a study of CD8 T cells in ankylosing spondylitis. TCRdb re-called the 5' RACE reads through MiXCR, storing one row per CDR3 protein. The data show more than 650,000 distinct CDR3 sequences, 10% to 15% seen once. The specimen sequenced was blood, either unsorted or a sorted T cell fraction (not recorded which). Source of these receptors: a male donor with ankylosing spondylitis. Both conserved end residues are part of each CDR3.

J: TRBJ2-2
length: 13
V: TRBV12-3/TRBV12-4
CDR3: CAGGDTLTGELFF

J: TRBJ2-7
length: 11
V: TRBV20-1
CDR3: CSARDQGEQYF

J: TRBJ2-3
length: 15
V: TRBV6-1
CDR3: CASSRWASGTNTQYF

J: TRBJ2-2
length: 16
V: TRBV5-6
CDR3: CASSPPTAEGAGELFF

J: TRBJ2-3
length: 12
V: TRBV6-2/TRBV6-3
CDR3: CASSFGPYTQYF

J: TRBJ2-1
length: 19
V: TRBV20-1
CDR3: CSAARMASGALSSYNEQFF

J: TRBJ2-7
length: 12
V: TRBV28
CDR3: CASSPRMHEQYF

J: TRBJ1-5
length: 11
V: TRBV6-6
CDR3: CASSPGQPQHF

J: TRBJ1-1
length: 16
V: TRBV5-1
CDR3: CASSLVQGASITEAFF

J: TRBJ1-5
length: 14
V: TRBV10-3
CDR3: CAISEGRLDQPQHF

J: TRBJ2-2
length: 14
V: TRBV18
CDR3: CASSPHRDTGELFF

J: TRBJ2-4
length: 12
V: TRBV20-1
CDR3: CSAADSMDIQYF

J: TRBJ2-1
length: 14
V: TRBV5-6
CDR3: CASTGSGRANEQFF

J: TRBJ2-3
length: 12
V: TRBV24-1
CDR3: CATSDWQDTQYF

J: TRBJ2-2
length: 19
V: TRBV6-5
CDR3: CASSFSARTSGGHTGELFF

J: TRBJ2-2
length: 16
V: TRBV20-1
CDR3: CSARDFRVSNTGELFF

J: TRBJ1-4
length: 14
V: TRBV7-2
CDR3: CASSLGGWGEKLFF

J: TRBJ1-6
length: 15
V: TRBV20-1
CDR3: CSVTRSRQGNSPLHF

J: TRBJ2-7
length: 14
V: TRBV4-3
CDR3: CASSQDLTSYEQYF

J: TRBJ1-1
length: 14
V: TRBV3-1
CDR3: CASSQYLGNTEAFF

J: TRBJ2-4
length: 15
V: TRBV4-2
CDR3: CASSQDRRMSSVRYF

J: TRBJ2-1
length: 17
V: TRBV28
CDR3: CASKPGGLAGTYNEQFF

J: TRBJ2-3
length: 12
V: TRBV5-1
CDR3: CASSNGVDTQYF

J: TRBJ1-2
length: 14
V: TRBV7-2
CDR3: CASSLFAGGYGYTF

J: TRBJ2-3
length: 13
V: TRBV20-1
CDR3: CSAPGLARDTQYF

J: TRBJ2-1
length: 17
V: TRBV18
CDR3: CASSPPRTSGAYNEQFF

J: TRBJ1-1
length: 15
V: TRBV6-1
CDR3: CASRTGTFLNTEAFF

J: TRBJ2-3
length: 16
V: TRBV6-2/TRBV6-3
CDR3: CASTWAGRGPEDTQYF

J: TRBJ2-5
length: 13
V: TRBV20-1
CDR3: CSALSGIQETQYF

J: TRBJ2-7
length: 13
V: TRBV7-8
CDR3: CASSLVSGVEQYF

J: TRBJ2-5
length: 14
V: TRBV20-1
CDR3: CSARDTIGQETQYF

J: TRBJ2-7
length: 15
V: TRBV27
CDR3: CASRTVGLAVNEQYF

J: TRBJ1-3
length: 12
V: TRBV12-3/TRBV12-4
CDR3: CASTIGGNTIYF

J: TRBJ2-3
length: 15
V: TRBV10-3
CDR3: CAISRDRDSTDTQYF

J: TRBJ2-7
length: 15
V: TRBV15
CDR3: CATSRDHDRDHEQYF

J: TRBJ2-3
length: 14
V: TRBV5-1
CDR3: CASTLAGDADTQYF

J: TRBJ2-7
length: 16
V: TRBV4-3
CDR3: CASSQDPLAGGLGQYF

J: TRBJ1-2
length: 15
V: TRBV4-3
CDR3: CASSQDRGGTYGYTF

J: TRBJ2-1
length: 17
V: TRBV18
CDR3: CASSKTSPGNYDNEQFF

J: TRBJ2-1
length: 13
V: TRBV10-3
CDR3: CAISDQHSNEQFF

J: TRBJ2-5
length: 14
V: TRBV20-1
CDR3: CSGDSVQLQETQYF

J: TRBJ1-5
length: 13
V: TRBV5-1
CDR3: CASSLAHDQPQHF

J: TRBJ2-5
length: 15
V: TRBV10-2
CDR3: CASSGGQGARKTQYF

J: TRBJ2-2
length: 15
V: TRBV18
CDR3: CASSEQGIDTGELFF

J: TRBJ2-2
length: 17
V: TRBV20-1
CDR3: CSASSGLAGGGTGELFF

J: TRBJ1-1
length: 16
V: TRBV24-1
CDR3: CATSGPPGPRNTEAFF

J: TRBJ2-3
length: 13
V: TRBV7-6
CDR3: CASSFPPTDTQYF

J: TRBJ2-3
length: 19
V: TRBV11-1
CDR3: CASSLKTGGRVLGTDTQYF

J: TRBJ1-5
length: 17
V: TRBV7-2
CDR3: CASSLVGGPQMRQPQHF

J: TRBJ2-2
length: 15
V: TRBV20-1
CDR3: CSATGPTTNTGELFF

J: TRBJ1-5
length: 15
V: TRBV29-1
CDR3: CSVGGFDSSNQPQHF

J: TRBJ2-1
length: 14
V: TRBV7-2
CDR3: CASQSGRAFGEQFF

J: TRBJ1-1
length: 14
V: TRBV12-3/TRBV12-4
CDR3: CASSLALLAGEAFF

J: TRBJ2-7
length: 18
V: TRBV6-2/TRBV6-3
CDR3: CASTHGLAGGNVRYEQYF

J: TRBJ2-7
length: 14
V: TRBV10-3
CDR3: CAISPGHRYYEQYF